Listed below are T cell receptor beta chains from one sample, sequenced in a study of identical twins. Via MiXCR, TCRdb re-called the 5' RACE reads, giving one row per CDR3 protein. The table lists approximately 150,000 distinct CDR3 sequences, roughly 3.5% of them singletons, with around 8.1% in the top ten. The sample was memory T cells sorted from blood. These receptors came from a man aged 18 to 29 in good health. The CDR3 runs from the conserved cysteine through the conserved F or W. A D gene is named only where the DNA matches it firmly. The listing skips clone size in some rows; elsewhere it reads once, few, many or a size class.

few TRBJ2-7 TRBV2 - CASSEYGSDEQYF TGTGCCAGCAGTGAATATGGTTCAGACGAGCAGTACTTC
- TRBJ2-3 TRBV5-1 - CASRKQGIGTDTQYF TGCGCCAGCAGAAAACAGGGAATCGGCACAGATACGCAGTATTTT
many TRBJ2-1 TRBV4-3 - CASSQDHEQFF TGCGCCAGCAGCCAAGATCATGAGCAGTTCTTC
many TRBJ2-1 TRBV20-1 TRBD2 CSARAWGTSGTTYNEQFF TGCAGTGCTAGAGCGTGGGGGACTAGCGGGACTACCTACAATGAGCAGTTCTTC
many TRBJ2-7 TRBV5-6 TRBD1 CASNRQGRMDEQYF TGTGCCAGCAATAGACAGGGACGGATGGACGAGCAGTACTTC
many TRBJ1-5 TRBV12-3/TRBV12-4 TRBD1 CASSRQGTDQPQHF TGTGCCAGCAGTCGACAGGGCACTGATCAGCCCCAGCATTTT
many TRBJ1-2 TRBV20-1 TRBD1 CSAWDSANYGYTF TGCAGTGCCTGGGACAGTGCGAACTATGGCTACACCTTC
many TRBJ1-1 TRBV29-1 - CSVGNSLNTEAFF TGCAGCGTTGGAAACAGCCTGAACACTGAAGCTTTCTTT
many TRBJ2-1 TRBV25-1 TRBD2 CASSGGTSGRVRYNEQFF TGTGCCAGCAGTGGAGGGACTAGCGGGAGAGTGAGGTACAATGAGCAGTTCTTC
many TRBJ2-2 TRBV6-5 - CASSQTGELFF TGTGCCAGCAGCCAAACCGGGGAGCTGTTTTTT
many TRBJ2-1 TRBV6-1 TRBD2 CASRSLAAHNEQFF TGTGCCAGCAGGTCCCTAGCGGCCCACAATGAGCAGTTCTTC
many TRBJ1-2 TRBV25-1 - CASPRRTNYGYTF TGTGCCAGCCCGAGGCGGACTAACTATGGCTACACCTTC
many TRBJ2-3 TRBV9 - CASSVFGTLGDTQYF TGTGCCAGCAGCGTATTCGGGACCCTCGGAGATACGCAGTATTTT
many TRBJ1-3 TRBV12-3/TRBV12-4 - CASIRDSGNTIYF TGTGCCAGCATCAGGGACTCTGGAAACACCATATATTTT
many TRBJ2-1 TRBV5-1 TRBD1 CASSSGQVGNEQFF TGCGCCAGCAGCTCAGGACAGGTGGGCAATGAGCAGTTCTTC
many TRBJ2-5 TRBV29-1 - CSVVMWSGGETQYF TGCAGCGTTGTTATGTGGAGTGGGGGAGAGACCCAGTACTTC
many TRBJ1-1 TRBV6-5 TRBD1 CASSSDRVNTEAFF TGTGCCAGCAGTTCGGACAGGGTGAACACTGAAGCTTTCTTT
many TRBJ1-5 TRBV20-1 - CSARDRAGNQPQHF TGCAGTGCTAGAGATCGGGCAGGCAATCAGCCCCAGCATTTT
many TRBJ2-7 TRBV6-2/TRBV6-3 TRBD1 CASRTGTVTYEQYF TGTGCCAGCAGAACCGGGACAGTCACCTACGAGCAGTACTTC
many TRBJ1-1 TRBV5-4 - CASRSTLGNTEAFF TGTGCCAGCAGAAGTACACTCGGGAACACTGAAGCTTTCTTT
many TRBJ1-5 TRBV3-1 - CASSQDMDRPQHF TGTGCCAGCAGCCAAGACATGGATAGGCCCCAGCATTTT
many TRBJ2-3 TRBV7-2 - CASSFDFTDTQYF TGTGCCAGCAGCTTCGACTTCACAGATACGCAGTATTTT
many TRBJ1-5 TRBV2 - CASSFLENQPQHF TGTGCCAGCAGTTTCCTCGAGAATCAGCCCCAGCATTTT
many TRBJ2-2 TRBV24-1 - CAPRILVRKSGTGELFF TGTGCCCCTCGGATACTTGTCCGGAAATCGGGCACCGGGGAGCTGTTTTTT
many TRBJ2-1 TRBV12-5 - CASGLGTTTYNEQFF TGTGCTAGTGGTTTGGGGACCACCACCTACAATGAGCAGTTCTTC
few TRBJ2-3 TRBV12-3/TRBV12-4 - CASRPHRPSTDTQYF TGTGCCAGCAGACCCCACAGACCTAGCACAGATACGCAGTATTTT
many TRBJ2-7 TRBV20-1 - CSAAPTYEQYF TGCAGTGCGGCACCGACCTACGAGCAGTACTTC
many TRBJ2-1 TRBV12-3/TRBV12-4 TRBD2 CASSLGLAGVWDEQFF TGTGCCAGCAGTCTGGGACTAGCGGGAGTTTGGGATGAGCAGTTCTTC
many TRBJ2-5 TRBV11-1 - CASSLSREETQYF TGTGCCAGCAGCTTATCCAGGGAAGAGACCCAGTACTTC
many TRBJ2-5 TRBV29-1 - CSVMDMAETQYF TGCAGCGTTATGGACATGGCGGAGACCCAGTACTTC
many TRBJ2-7 TRBV20-1 - CSAPGLHLMEQYF TGCAGTGCTCCGGGACTTCACTTAATGGAGCAGTACTTC
many TRBJ1-1 TRBV12-3/TRBV12-4 - CASRPPGVERREAFF TGTGCCAGCAGACCCCCGGGGGTAGAAAGACGGGAAGCTTTCTTT
many TRBJ2-1 TRBV3-1 - CASSRSGGGSYNEQFF TGTGCCAGCAGCCGAAGCGGAGGCGGTTCCTACAATGAGCAGTTCTTC
many TRBJ2-2 TRBV5-4 - CASSLAGGASTGELFF TGTGCCAGCAGCTTGGCTGGGGGCGCAAGCACCGGGGAGCTGTTTTTT
many TRBJ1-1 TRBV3-1 - CASSQEGGVGTEAFF TGTGCCAGCAGCCAAGAAGGTGGGGTGGGGACTGAAGCTTTCTTT
many TRBJ2-1 TRBV3-1 - CASSQDRDGSVF TGTGCCAGCAGCCAAGATCGGGATGGTTCGGTCTTC
many TRBJ2-3 TRBV15 - CATSRDLTSVPDTQYF TGTGCCACCAGCAGAGATTTAACCTCCGTCCCAGATACGCAGTATTTT
many TRBJ2-7 TRBV12-3/TRBV12-4 - CASSLARGGVSYEQYF TGTGCCAGCAGTTTAGCCAGGGGCGGCGTTTCCTACGAGCAGTACTTC
many TRBJ2-1 TRBV11-2 TRBD2 CASSLRRLAGAINEQFF TGTGCCAGCAGCCTACGACGACTAGCGGGGGCTATTAATGAGCAGTTCTTC
many TRBJ2-2 TRBV29-1 TRBD2 CSVVGGRGNTGELFF TGCAGCGTTGTCGGCGGGAGGGGGAACACCGGGGAGCTGTTTTTT
- TRBJ2-2 TRBV6-2/TRBV6-3 - CASSYIPTGELFF TGTGCCAGCAGTTACATTCCAACCGGGGAGCTGTTTTTT
many TRBJ2-7 TRBV5-1 TRBD1 CASSFTGETYEQYF TGCGCCAGCAGCTTTACAGGGGAAACCTACGAGCAGTACTTC
- TRBJ2-3 TRBV5-1 - CASSLGAPVGDTQYF TGCGCCAGCAGCTTGGGTGCCCCGGTGGGAGATACGCAGTATTTT
many TRBJ2-2 TRBV6-2/TRBV6-3 - CASTDAGEGDTGELFF TGTGCCAGCACTGATGCAGGGGAAGGGGACACCGGGGAGCTGTTTTTT
many TRBJ2-5 TRBV7-9 - CASSLALETQYF TGTGCCAGCAGCTTAGCCCTTGAGACCCAGTACTTC
many TRBJ1-1 TRBV3-1 - CASSPQQNMNTEAFF TGTGCCAGCAGCCCGCAACAGAATATGAACACTGAAGCTTTCTTT
many TRBJ2-1 TRBV20-1 TRBD1 CSAPRQGHNEQFF TGCAGTGCTCCAAGACAGGGACACAATGAGCAGTTCTTC
many TRBJ2-1 TRBV7-3 - CASSFSVDNEQFF TGTGCCAGCAGCTTCTCGGTGGACAATGAGCAGTTCTTC
few TRBJ1-2 TRBV20-1 - CSAQSGDYGYTF TGCAGTGCCCAGTCAGGGGATTATGGCTACACCTTC
many TRBJ2-2 TRBV7-2 TRBD2 CASSQGSGVRGGELFF TGTGCCAGCAGCCAGGGTAGCGGGGTCCGGGGCGGGGAGCTGTTTTTT
many TRBJ2-5 TRBV20-1 - CSARDSVTGPSGTQYF TGCAGTGCTAGAGATTCCGTGACAGGTCCCTCTGGGACCCAGTACTTC
many TRBJ1-4 TRBV18 - CASSPRRAESQKKLFF TGTGCCAGCTCACCCCGCCGGGCCGAATCTCAGAAAAAACTGTTTTTT